These 13 T cell receptor beta chains originate from one sample sequenced in a study of blood T cell repertoires in COVID-19. The protocol was immunoSEQ multiplex PCR, while the TCRdb copy is restricted to in-frame clones and leaves out a portion. The table records more than 95,000 clones, 80% to 90% of them present only once. The sequenced sample was peripheral blood. Receptor source: a human donor in a cohort sampled during active COVID-19.

The chain is built from TRBV4-2 and TRBJ2-7; 10 positions agree with TRBD2. Trimming cost V 2 bases and J 0 bases; bases outside gene matches: 10. From germline, CDR1 is LGHNA and CDR2 YNFKEQ. The CDR3 runs 18 residues. The CDR3 DNA reads TGTGCCAGCAGCCAACGTCTAGCGGGGGACCTACCCTCCTACGAGCAGTACTTC. Its protein product is CASSQRLAGDLPSYEQYF.

This clone was found a few times. The gene calls are TRBV19 and TRBJ2-1; D is unresolved. Germline loops: CDR1 LNHDA, CDR2 SQIVND (reference sequence). This CDR3 has 13 residues. Trimming left V 3 bases short and J 4 bases short, with 7 bases between. The CDR3 is CASSMGNYNEQFF. In DNA, the CDR3 is TGTGCCAGTAGTATGGGCAATTACAATGAGCAGTTCTTC.

The DNA for the CDR3 is TGTGCCAGCAGCTTAGACTCCGGGACAAACCTACGGAAACTGTTTTTT. Translating it yields CASSLDSGTNLRKLFF. This chain joins TRBV11-3 and TRBJ1-4; D is possibly TRBD1 (6 bases). V gave up 0 bases and J gave up 11 bases, with 19 bases separating them. Per the germline V gene, CDR1 is SGHNT and CDR2 is YENEEA. The CDR3 runs 16 residues. The variable domain in full, completed from reference TRBV11-3 and TRBJ1-4, reads EAGVVQSPRYKIIEKKQPVAFWCNPISGHNTLYWYLQNLGQGPELLIRYENEEAVDDSQLPKDRFSAERLKGVDSTLKIQPAELGDSAVYLCASSLDSGTNLRKLFFGSGTQLSVL.

This clone was seen a single time. The chain joins TRBV5-1 to TRBJ1-1; 7 nucleotides align to TRBD1. The V gene end was trimmed by 7 bases and the J gene end by 5 bases; junction bases not matched to a gene: 8. The CDR3 totals 13 residues. CDR1 is SGHRS, CDR2 YFSETQ, per germline. This CDR3 is CASLPLTGTEAFF. For the CDR3, the DNA is TGCGCCAGCCTTCCCTTGACAGGGACTGAAGCTTTCTTT.

The chain couples TRBV21-1 to TRBJ1-5; the table calls TRBD1, which could not be checked here. TRBV21-1 is termed a pseudogene. The CDR3 length is 18 residues. The CDR3 DNA is TGTGCCAGCAGCAAAAAGAAAATCGGACAGGGGGTCGGGCAGCCCCAGCATTTT. It is translated as CASSKKKIGQGVGQPQHF.

The chain combines TRBV4-2 with TRBJ2-7, with 7 positions matching TRBD2. The CDR3 is made up of 15 amino acids. Germline CDR1 reads LGHNA; CDR2 reads YNFKEQ. V was pared by 0 bases and J by 3 bases, with 5 bases of the junction left unmatched. DNA for the CDR3: TGTGCCAGCAGCCAAGAGCTTAGCGGGTTCTACGAGCAGTACTTC. Its protein is CASSQELSGFYEQYF.

The V gene is TRBV5-4, the J gene TRBJ2-7, with a weak D call TRBD2 (6 bases). The germline V and J ends were trimmed by 4 bases and 7 bases, with 21 bases remaining between them. Looked up from germline, CDR1 is SGHNT and CDR2 is YYREEE (reference sequence). CDR3 length equals 15 residues. CDR3 region: CASSPGTDGVGEQYF. DNA of the CDR3: TGTGCCAGCAGCCCGGGGACTGACGGGGTGGGGGAGCAGTACTTC.

The rearrangement links TRBV30 to TRBJ2-2, with D possibly being TRBD2 (6 bases). Trimming removed 0 bases at V and 4 bases at J, with 12 bases between. Germline V gene lookup returns CDR1 GTSNPN and CDR2 SVGIG (reference sequence). The CDR3 covers 15 residues. The CDR3 DNA is TGTGCCTGGAGTGTAAGCCTAGCGCGCACCGGGGAGCTGTTTTTT. Translated: CAWSVSLARTGELFF.

The CDR3 protein is CASSLLGGTGYGYTF. CDR3 nucleotide sequence: TGTGCCAGCAGCTTATTAGGCGGGACAGGATATGGCTACACCTTC. This sequence joins TRBV7-2 and TRBJ1-2; 8 nucleotides line up with TRBD1. The CDR3 is made up of 15 amino acids. J lost 5 bases, V lost 2 bases, and 7 bases had no gene match. Germline loops: CDR1 SGHTA, CDR2 FQGNSA.

This sequence joins TRBV19 and TRBJ1-5, with D perhaps matching TRBD1 (6 bases). The length of the CDR3 is 18 residues. The V gene lost 0 bases and the J gene lost 4 bases, with 19 bases spanning the gap. Germline loops: CDR1 LNHDA, CDR2 SQIVND (reference sequence). CDR3 residues: CASSIDSYVAGVNQPQHF. The CDR3 DNA reads TGTGCCAGTAGTATAGACAGCTACGTGGCAGGGGTAAATCAGCCCCAGCATTTT.

V and J are TRBV5-1 and TRBJ1-2; 7 bases map to TRBD1. Germline CDR1 is SGHRS and CDR2 is YFSETQ. The junction had 5 bases not matched to a gene; V was cut back by 3 bases and J by 3 bases. There are 14 residues in the CDR3. This CDR3 is CASSWGTGDYGYTF. CDR3 nucleotides: TGCGCCAGCAGCTGGGGAACAGGGGACTATGGCTACACCTTC.

The gene calls are TRBV11-2 and TRBJ1-5, with a weak D call TRBD1 (6 bases). The CDR3 spans 14 residues. The V gene lost 5 bases and the J gene lost 3 bases, with 11 bases spanning the gap. Germline V gene sequence: CDR1 SGHAT, CDR2 FQNNGV. The CDR3 DNA sequence: TGTGCCAGCAGCCCTGGACAGAACAATCAGCCCCAGCATTTT. This translates into CASSPGQNNQPQHF.

This rearrangement joins TRBV6-4 to TRBJ2-3; 16 positions agree with TRBD2. The trim removed 0 bases at V and 4 bases at J, leaving 1 base unmatched. From germline, CDR1 is MRHNA and CDR2 SNTAGT. The CDR3 loop spans 17 amino acids. CDR3 sequence: CASSDSGLAGGPDTQYF. The CDR3, as DNA: TGTGCCAGCAGTGACTCGGGACTAGCGGGAGGGCCAGATACGCAGTATTTT.